The present T cell receptor (beta chain) was sequenced within a study of monozygotic twins with cystic fibrosis. TCRdb's copy holds only in-frame clones and misses some; the assay was immunoSEQ multiplex PCR. Of over 25,000 clones listed, more than 90% are singletons. The V gene lost 2 bases and the J gene lost 3 bases, with 16 bases spanning the gap. The CDR3 loop spans 16 amino acids. In germline, CDR1 is SGHTA, CDR2 FQGNSA. The source of this sequence is a girl aged 2 to 9 with cystic fibrosis. Input material: blood. The rearrangement joins TRBV7-2 to TRBJ1-1; D is unclear. The CDR3 sequence: CASSLSVGRADTEAFF. CDR3 coding DNA: TGTGCCAGCAGCTTATCGGTAGGGAGGGCAGACACTGAAGCTTTCTTT.